This T cell receptor beta chain is from a study of molecular identifiers for immune sequencing clone quantification. This clonotype occurred many times. Naive CD8 T cells underwent sorting with the CD8+CD4-CCR7+CD45RA+ definition. Bulk TCR libraries were made with methods that had been previously described and with listed TCR primers. MiXCR was run by TCRdb on the PCR reads, yielding one entry per CDR3 protein. The sample includes about 510,000 distinct CDR3 sequences, around 23% seen only once; the top ten take under 0.8%. The CDR3 extends over 17 amino acids. Germline V gene data show CDR1 as LNHNV and CDR2 as YYDKDF (reference sequence). Trimming took 0 bases from V and 4 from J, leaving 17 bases between them.

The origin of this receptor is a human donor in good health. Some libraries in this study had Jurkat cell RNA spiked in. Specimen: naive CD8+ T cells from blood, with Jurkat cell RNA spiked in. Stated subset: FACS-sorted CD8+CD4-CCR7+CD45RA+ naive T cells. The gene calls are TRBV15 and TRBJ2-3; D is possibly TRBD1 or TRBD2 (5 bases each). CDR3 nucleotide sequence: TGTGCCACCAGCAGAGACGAGGGGATGATTCTGTCAGATACGCAGTATTTT. It translates to CATSRDEGMILSDTQYF.